The source of this T cell receptor (beta chain) is a study of blood T cell repertoires in COVID-19. Whole-study context: Spain, Italy and the United States supplied samples that represented acute and convalescent COVID-19. T cells, B-cell-depleted T cells, or PBMCs provided the cDNA or gDNA that served as material.

Authors' methods: Reference gene primer amplification yielded estimated nucleated cell counts. The protocol was immunoSEQ multiplex PCR, while the TCRdb copy is restricted to in-frame clones and leaves out a portion. The D gene and trimming were derived from the DNA, and the V and J assignments and clone size from that table. This sample has approximately 290,000 clones, with approximately 85% found just once. Seattle enrolled patients during active infection and tracked them longitudinally. This CDR3 has 14 residues. From germline, CDR1 is SGHNT and CDR2 YYREEE (reference sequence). Trimming removed 4 bases from V and 6 bases from J; junction bases left unmatched: 7.

Input material: peripheral blood. The TCR originated in a human donor with COVID-19, enrolled during active disease. The donor label of this sample is uncertain. V usage is TRBV5-4 and J usage is TRBJ1-2; the match to TRBD1 covers 9 bases. In DNA form, the CDR3 reads TGTGCCAGCAGCCTGAGCGGGACAGGGAATGGCTACACCTTC. Its translation is CASSLSGTGNGYTF.